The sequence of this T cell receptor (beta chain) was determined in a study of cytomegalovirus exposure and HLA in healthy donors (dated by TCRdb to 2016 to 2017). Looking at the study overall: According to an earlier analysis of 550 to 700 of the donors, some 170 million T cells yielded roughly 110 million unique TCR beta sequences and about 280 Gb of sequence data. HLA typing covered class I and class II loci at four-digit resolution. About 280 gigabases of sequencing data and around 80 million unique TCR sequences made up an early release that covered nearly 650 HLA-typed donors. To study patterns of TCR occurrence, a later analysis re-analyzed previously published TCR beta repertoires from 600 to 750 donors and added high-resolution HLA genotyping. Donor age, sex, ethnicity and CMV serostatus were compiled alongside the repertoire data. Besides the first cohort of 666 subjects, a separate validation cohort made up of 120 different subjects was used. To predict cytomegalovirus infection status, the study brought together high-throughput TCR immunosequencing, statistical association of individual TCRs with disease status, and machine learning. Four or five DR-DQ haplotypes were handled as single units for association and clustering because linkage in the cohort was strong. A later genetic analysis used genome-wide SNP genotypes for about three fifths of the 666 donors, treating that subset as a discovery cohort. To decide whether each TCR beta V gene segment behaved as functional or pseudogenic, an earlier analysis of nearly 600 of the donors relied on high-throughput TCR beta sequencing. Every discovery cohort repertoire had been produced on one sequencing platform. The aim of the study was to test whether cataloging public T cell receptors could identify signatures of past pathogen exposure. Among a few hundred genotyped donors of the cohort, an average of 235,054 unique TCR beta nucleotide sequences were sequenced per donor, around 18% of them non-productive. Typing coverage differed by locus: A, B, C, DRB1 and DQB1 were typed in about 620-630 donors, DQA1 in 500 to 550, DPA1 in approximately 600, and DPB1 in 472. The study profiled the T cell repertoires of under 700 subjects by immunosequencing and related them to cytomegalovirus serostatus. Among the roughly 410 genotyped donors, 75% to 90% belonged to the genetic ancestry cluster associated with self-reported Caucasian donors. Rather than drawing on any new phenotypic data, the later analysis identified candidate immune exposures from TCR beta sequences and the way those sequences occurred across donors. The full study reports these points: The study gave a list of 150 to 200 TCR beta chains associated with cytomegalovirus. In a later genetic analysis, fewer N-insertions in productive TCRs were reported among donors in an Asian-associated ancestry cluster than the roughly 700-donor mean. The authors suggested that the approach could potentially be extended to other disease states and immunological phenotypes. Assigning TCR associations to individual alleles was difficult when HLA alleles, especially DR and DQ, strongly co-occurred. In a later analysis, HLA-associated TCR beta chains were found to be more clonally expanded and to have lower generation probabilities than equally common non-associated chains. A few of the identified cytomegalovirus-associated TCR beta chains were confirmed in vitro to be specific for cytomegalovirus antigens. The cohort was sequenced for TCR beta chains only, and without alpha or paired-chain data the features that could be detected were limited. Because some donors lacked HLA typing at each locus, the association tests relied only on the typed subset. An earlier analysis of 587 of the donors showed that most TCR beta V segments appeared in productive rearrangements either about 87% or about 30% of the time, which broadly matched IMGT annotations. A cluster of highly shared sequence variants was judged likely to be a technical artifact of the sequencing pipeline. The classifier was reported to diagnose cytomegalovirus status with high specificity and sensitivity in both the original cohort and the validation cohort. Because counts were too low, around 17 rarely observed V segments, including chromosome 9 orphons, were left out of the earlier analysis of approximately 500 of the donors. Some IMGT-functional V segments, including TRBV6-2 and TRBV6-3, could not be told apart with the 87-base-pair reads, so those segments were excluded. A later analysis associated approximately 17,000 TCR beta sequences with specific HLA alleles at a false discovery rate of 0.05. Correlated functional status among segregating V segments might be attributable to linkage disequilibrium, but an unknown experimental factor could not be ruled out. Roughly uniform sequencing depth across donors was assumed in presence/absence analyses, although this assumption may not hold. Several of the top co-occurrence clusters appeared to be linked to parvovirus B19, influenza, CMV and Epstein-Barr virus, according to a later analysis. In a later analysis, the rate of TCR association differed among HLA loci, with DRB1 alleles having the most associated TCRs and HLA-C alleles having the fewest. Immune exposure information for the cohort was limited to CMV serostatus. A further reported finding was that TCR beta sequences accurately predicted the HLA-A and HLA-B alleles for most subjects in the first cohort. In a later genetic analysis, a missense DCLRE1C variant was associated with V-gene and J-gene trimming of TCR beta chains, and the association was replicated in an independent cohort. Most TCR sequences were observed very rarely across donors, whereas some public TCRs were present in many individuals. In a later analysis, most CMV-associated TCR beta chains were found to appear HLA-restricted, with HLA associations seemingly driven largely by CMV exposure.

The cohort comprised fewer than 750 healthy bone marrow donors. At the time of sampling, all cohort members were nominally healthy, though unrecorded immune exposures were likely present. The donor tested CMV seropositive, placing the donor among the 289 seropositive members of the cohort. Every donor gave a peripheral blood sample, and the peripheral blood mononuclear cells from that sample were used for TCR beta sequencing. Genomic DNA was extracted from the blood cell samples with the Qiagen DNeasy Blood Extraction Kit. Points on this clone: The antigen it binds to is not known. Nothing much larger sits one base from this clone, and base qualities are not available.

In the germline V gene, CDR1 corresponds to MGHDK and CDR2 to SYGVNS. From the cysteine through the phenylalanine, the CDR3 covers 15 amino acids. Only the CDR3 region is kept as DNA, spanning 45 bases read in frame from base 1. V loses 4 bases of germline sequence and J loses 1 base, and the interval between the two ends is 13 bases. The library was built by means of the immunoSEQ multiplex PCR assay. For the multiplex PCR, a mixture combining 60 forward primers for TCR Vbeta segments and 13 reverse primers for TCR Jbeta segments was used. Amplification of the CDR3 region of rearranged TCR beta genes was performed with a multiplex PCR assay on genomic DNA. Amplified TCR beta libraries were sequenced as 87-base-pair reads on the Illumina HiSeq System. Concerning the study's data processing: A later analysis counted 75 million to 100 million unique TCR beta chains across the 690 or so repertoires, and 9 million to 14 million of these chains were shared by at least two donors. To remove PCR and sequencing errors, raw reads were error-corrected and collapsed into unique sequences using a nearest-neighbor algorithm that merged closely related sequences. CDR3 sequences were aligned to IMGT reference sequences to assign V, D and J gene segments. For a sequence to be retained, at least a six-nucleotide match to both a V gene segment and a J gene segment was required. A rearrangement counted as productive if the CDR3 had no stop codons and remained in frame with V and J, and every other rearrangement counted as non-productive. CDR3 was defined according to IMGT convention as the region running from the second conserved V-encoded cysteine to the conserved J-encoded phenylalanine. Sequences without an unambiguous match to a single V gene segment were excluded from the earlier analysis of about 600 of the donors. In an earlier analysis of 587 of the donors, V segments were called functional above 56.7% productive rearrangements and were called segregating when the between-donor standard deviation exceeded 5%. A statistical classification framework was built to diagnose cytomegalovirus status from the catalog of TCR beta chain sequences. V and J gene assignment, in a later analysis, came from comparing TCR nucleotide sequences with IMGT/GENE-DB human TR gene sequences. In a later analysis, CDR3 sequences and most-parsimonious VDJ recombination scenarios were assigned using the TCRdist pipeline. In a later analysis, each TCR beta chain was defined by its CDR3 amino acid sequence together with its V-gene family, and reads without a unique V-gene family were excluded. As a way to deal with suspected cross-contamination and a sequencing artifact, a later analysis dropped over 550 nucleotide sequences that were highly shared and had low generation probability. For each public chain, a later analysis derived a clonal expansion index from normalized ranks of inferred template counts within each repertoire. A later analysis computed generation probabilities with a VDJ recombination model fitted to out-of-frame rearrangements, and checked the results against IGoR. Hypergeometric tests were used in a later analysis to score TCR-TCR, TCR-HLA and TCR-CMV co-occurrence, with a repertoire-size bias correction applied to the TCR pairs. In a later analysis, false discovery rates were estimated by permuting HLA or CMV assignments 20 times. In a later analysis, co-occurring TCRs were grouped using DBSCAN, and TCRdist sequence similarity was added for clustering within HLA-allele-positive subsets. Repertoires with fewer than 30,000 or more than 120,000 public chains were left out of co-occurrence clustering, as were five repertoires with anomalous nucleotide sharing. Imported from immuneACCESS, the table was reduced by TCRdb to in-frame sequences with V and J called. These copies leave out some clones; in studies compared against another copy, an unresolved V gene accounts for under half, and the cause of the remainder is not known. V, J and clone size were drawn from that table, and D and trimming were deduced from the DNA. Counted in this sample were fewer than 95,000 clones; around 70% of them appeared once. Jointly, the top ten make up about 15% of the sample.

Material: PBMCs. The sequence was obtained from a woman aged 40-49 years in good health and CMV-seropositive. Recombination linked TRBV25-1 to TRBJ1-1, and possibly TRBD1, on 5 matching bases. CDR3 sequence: CASSARWGENTEAFF. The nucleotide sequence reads TGTGCCAGCAGTGCCAGGTGGGGGGAGAACACTGAAGCTTTCTTT.